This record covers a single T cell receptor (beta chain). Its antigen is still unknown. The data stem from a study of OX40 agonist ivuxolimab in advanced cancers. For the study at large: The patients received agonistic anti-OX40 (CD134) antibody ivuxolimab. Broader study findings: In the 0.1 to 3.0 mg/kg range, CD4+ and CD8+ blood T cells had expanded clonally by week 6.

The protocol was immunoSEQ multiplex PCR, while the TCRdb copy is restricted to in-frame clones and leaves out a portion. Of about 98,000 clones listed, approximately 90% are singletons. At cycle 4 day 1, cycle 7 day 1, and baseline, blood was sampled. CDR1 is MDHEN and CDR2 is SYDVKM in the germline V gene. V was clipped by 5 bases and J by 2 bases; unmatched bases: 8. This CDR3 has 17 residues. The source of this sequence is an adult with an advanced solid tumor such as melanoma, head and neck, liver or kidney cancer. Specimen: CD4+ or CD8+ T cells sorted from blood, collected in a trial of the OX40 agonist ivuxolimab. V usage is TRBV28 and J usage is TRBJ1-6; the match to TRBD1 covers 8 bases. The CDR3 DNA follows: TGTGCCAGCAGTCCAGGGGGCGAATCGCCCTATAATTCACCCCTCCACTTT. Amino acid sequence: CASSPGGESPYNSPLHF. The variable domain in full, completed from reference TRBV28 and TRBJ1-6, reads DVKVTQSSRYLVKRTGEKVFLECVQDMDHENMFWYRQDPGLGLRLIYFSYDVKMKEKGDIPEGYSVSREKKERFSLILESASTNQTSMYLCASSPGGESPYNSPLHFGNGTRLTVT.